Detailed here is one T cell receptor beta chain. Its target is unknown. These data originate in a study of radiation and T cells in renal cell carcinoma. Looking at the study overall: Nephrectomy followed 15 Gy stereotactic body radiation by 4 weeks.

Study results and caveats: From baseline, blood top tumor clonotypes peaked at 2 weeks post-radiation.

TCRdb's table, derived via immunoSEQ multiplex PCR, lists solely in-frame clones and lacks some. Among approximately 75,000 clones listed, 82% were seen once. Time point described: blood 2 weeks post-SBRT. The treatment was: 15 Gy SBRT to primary tumor, nephrectomy 4 weeks later. Radiation-treated patients gave blood at baseline, week 2 and week 4. The sequencing used blood, collected from a patient whose treatment included radiotherapy and nephrectomy. The TCR originated in a man in his fifties or sixties with renal cell carcinoma.

Here the CDR3 DNA reads TGTGCCAGCAGCTTATATGGCGGGAGGGTCGGGAAGGATACGCAGTATTTT. Its translation: CASSLYGGRVGKDTQYF. The chain is built from TRBV7-2 and TRBJ2-3, with 9 nucleotides matching TRBD2. CDR1 is SGHTA, CDR2 FQGNSA, per germline. The CDR3 spans 17 residues. Trimming took 2 bases from V and 6 from J; bases not matched to a gene: 12.